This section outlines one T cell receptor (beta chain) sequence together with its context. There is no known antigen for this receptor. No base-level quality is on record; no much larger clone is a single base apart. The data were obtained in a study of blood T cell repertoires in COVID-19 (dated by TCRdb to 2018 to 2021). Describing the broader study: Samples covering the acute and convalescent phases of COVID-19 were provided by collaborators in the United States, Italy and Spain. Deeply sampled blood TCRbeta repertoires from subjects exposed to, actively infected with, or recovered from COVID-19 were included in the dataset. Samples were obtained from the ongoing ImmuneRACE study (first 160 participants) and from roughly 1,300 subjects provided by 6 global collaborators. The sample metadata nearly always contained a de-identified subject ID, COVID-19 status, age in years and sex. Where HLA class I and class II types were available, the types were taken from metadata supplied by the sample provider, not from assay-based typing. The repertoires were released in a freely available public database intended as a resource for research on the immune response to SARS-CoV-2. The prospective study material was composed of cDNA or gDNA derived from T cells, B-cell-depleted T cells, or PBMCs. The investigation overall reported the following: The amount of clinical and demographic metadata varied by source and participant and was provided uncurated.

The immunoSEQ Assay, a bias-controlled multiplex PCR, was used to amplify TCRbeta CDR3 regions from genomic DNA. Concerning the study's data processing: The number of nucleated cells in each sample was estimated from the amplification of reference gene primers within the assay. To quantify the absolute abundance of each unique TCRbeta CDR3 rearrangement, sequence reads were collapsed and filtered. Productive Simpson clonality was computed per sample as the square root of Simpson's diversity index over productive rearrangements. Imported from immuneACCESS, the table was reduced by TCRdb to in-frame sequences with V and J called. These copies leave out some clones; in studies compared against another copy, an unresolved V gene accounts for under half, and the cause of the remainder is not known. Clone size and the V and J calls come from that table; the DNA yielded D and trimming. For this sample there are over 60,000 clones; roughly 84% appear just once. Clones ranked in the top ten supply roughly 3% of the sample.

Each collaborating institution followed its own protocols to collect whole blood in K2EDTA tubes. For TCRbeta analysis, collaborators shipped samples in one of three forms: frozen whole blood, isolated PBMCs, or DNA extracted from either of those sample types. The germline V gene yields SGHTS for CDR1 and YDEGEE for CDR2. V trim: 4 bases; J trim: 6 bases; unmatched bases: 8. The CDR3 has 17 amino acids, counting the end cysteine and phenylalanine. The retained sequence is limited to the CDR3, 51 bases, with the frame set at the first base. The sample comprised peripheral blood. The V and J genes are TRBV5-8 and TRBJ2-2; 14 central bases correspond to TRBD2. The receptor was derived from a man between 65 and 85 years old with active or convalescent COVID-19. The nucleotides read TGTGCCAGCAGCCCCGGGACTAGCGGGAGACTGGCCGGGGAGCTGTTTTTT. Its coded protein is CASSPGTSGRLAGELFF.